This T cell receptor beta chain comes out of a study of blood T cells in healthy people across ages. Trimming stripped 4 bases from V and 4 bases from J, with 5 bases between. Germline assignment: CDR1 DFQATT and CDR2 SNEGSKA (reference sequence). The CDR3 runs 11 residues. Study results and limitations: Those diversity estimates obtained from one million T cells were thought to be underestimates. The CMV status of each donor remained undetermined, and this could have confounded shifts in expanded clonotypes.

It was with a sample-barcoded 5' primer and a J-beta primer mix that a second PCR of roughly 7 to 12 cycles was run. TCRdb passed the 5' RACE reads through MiXCR, listing each CDR3 protein once. The sample includes almost 800,000 distinct CDR3 sequences, 58% seen only once; the top ten take about 20%. Remarks on this clonotype: The antigen remains undetermined.

This clonotype was sampled from a young man in good health. Specimen: blood. This chain connects TRBV20-1 to TRBJ2-1; D gene ambiguous. The CDR3 here is CSAKVYNEQFF. The CDR3 nucleotides are TGCAGTGCTAAAGTTTACAATGAGCAGTTCTTC.